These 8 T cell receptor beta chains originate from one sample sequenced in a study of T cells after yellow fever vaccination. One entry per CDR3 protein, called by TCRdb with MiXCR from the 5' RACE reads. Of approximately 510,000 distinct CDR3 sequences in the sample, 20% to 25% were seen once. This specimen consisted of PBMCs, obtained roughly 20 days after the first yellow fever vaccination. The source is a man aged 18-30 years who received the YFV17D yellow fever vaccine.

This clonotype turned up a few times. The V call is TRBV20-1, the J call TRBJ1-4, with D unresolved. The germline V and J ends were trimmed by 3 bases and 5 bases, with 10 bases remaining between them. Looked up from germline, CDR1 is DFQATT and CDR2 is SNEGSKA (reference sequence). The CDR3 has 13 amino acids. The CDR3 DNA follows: TGCAGTGCTAGTGAGGGCCCGAATGAAAAACTGTTTTTT. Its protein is CSASEGPNEKLFF.

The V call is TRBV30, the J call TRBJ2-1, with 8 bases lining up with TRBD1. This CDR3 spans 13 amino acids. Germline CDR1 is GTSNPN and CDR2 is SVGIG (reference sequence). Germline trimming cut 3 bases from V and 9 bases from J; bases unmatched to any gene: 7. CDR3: CAWRITGGSEQFF. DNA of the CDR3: TGTGCCTGGAGAATCACAGGGGGGAGTGAGCAGTTCTTC.

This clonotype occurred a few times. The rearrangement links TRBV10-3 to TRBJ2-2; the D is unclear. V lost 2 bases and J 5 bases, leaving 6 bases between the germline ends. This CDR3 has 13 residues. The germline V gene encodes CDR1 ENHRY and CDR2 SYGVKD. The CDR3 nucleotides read TGTGCCATCAGTGAGGCGTTTACCGGGGAGCTGTTTTTT. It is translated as CAISEAFTGELFF.

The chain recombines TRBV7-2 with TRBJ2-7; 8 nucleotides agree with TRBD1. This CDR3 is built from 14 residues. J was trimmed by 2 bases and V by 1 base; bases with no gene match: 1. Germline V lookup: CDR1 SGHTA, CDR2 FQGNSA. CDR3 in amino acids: CASSLVTGAYEQYF. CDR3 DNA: TGTGCCAGCAGCTTAGTGACAGGGGCCTACGAGCAGTACTTC.

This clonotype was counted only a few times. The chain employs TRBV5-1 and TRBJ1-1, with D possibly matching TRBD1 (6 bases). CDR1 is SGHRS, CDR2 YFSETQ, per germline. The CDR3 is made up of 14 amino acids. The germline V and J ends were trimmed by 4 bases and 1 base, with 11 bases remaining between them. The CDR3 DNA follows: TGCGCCAGCAGCCGGGACACGGCGAACACTGAAGCTTTCTTT. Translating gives CASSRDTANTEAFF.

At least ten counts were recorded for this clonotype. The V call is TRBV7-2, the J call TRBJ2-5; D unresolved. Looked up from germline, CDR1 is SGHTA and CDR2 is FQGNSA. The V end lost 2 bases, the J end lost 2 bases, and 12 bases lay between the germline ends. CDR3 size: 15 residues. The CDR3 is CASSLISDQQETQYF. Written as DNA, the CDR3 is TGTGCCAGCAGCTTAATCTCAGACCAACAAGAGACCCAGTACTTC.

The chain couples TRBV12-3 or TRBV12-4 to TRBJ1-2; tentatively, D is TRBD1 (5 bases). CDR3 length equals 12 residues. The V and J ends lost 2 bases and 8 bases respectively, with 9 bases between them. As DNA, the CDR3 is TGTGCCAGCAGTTTATTTAGGGGCGGCTACACCTTC. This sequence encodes CASSLFRGGYTF.

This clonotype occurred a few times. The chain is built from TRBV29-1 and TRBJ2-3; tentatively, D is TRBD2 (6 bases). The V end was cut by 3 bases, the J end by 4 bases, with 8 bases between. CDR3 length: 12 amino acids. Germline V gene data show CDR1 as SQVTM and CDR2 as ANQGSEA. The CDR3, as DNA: TGCAGCGTTGAGGAGGGTCCAGATACGCAGTATTTT. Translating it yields CSVEEGPDTQYF.